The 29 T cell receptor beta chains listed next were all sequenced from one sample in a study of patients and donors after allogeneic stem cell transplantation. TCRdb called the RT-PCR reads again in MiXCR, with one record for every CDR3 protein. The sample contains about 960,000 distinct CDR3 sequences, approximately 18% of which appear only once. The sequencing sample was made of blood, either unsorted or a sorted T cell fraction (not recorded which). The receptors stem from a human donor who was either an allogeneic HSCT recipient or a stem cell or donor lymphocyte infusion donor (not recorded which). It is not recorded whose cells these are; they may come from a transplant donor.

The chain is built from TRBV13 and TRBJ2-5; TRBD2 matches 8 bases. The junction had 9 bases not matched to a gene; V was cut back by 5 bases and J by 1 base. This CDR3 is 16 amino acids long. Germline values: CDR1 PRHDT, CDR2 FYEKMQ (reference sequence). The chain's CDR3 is CASSPEGAGGQETQYF. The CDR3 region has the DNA TGTGCCAGCAGCCCAGAAGGGGCGGGAGGCCAAGAGACCCAGTACTTC.

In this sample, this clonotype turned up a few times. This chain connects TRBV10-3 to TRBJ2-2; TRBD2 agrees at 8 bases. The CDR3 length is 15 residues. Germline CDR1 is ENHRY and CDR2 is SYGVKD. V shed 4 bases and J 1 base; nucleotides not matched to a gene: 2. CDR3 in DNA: TGTGCCATCAGTGTTACTAGCGGGAACACCGGGGAGCTGTTTTTT. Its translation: CAISVTSGNTGELFF.

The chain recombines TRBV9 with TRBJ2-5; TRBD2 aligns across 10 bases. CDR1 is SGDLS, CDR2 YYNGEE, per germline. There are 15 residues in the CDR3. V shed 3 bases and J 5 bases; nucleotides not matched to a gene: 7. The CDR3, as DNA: TGTGCCAGCAGCGGGGGACTAGCGAAGGGTGAGACCCAGTACTTC. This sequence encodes CASSGGLAKGETQYF.

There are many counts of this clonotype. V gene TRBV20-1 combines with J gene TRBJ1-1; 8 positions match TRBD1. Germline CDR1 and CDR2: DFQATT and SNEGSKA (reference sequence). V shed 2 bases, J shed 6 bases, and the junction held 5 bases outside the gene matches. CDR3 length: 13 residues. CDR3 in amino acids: CSARTGGNAEAFF. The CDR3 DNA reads TGCAGTGCTAGAACAGGGGGTAACGCTGAAGCTTTCTTT.

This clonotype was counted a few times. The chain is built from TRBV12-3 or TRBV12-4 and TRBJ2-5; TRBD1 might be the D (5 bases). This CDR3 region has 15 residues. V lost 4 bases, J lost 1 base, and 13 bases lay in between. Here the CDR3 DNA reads TGTGCCAGCAGTTGGGCTGGGGCTGTCCAAGAGACCCAGTACTTC. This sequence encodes CASSWAGAVQETQYF.

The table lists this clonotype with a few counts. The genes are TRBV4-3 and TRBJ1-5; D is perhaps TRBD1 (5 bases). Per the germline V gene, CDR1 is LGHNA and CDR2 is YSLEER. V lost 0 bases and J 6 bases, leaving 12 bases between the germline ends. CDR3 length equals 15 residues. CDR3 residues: CASSQDGGESQPQHF. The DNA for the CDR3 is TGCGCCAGCAGCCAAGATGGAGGGGAATCTCAGCCCCAGCATTTT.

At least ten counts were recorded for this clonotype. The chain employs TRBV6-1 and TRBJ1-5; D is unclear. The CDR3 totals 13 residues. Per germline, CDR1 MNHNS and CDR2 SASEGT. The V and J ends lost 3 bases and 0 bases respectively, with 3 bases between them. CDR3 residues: CASSDSSNQPQHF. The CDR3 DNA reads TGTGCCAGCAGTGACAGTAGCAATCAGCCCCAGCATTTT.

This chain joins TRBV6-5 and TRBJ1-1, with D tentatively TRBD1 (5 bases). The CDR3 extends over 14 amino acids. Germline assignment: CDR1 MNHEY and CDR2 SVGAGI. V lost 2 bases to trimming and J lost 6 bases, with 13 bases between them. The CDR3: CASSYAQGRAEAFF. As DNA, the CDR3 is TGTGCCAGCAGTTACGCTCAGGGTAGAGCTGAAGCTTTCTTT.

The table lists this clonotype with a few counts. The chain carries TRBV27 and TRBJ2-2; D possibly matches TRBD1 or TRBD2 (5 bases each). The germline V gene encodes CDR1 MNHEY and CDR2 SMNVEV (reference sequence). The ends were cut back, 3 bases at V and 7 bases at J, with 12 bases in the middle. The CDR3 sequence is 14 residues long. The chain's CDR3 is CASSLGEGVGELFF. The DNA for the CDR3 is TGTGCCAGCAGTTTGGGGGAAGGGGTCGGGGAGCTGTTTTTT.

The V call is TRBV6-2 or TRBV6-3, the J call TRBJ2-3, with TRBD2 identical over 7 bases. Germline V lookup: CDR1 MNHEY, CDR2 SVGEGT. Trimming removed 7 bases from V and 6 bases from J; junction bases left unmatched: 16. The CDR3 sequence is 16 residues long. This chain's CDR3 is CASTPAGSGSGDTQYF. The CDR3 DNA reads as TGTGCCAGCACCCCAGCGGGTAGCGGGTCGGGGGATACGCAGTATTTT.

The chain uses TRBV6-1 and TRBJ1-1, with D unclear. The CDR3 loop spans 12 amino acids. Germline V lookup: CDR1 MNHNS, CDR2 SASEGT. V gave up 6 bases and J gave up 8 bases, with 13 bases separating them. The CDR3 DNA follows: TGTGCCAGCAGGGACGGATACGCGGAAGCTTTCTTT. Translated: CASRDGYAEAFF.

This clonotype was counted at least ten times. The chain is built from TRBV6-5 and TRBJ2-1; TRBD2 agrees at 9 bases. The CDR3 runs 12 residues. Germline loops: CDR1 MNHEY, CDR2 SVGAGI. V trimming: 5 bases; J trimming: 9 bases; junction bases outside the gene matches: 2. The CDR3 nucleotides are TGTGCCAGCAGTCGCGGGGGGGGTGAGCAGTTCTTC. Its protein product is CASSRGGGEQFF.

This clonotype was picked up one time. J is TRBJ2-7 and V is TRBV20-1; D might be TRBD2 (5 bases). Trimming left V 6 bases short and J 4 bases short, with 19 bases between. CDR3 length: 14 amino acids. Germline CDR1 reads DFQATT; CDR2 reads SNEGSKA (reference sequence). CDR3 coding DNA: TGCAGTGCGCCAGCAGGCCCCCGGGGATACGAGCAGTACTTC. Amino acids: CSAPAGPRGYEQYF.

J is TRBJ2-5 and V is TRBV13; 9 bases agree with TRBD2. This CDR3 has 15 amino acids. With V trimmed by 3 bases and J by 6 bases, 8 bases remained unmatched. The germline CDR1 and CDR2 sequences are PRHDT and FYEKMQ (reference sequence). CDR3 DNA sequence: TGTGCCAGCAGCTTCTCCGGGACTAGCAAGAAGACCCAGTACTTC. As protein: CASSFSGTSKKTQYF.

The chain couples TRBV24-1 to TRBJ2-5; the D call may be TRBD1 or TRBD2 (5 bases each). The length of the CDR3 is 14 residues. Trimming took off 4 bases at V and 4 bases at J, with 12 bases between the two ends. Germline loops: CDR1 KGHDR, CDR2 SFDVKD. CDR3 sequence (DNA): TGTGCCACCAGTGACCCGGGACGGGGAGAGACCCAGTACTTC. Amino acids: CATSDPGRGETQYF.

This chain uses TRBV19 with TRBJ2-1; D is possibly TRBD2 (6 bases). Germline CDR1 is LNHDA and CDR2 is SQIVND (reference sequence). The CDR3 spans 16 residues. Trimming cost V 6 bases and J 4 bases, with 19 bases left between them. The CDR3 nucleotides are TGTGCCAGTAGCTTAGGAGGGACCCCCAGGTACAATGAGCAGTTCTTC. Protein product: CASSLGGTPRYNEQFF.

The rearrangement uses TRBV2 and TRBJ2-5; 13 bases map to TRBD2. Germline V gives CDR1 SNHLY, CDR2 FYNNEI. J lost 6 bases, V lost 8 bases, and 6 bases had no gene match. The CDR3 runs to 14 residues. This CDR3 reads CASVTSGGAKTQYF. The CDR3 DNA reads TGTGCCAGCGTTACTAGCGGGGGGGCAAAGACCCAGTACTTC.

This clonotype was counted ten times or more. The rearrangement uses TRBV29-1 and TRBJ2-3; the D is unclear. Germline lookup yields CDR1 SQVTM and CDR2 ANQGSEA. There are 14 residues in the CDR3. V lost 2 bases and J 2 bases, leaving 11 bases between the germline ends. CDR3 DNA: TGCAGCGTTGAAAGGGATAGGCTCACAGATACGCAGTATTTT. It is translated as CSVERDRLTDTQYF.

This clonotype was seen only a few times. Here the CDR3 DNA reads TGTGCCAGCAGTCGAACGGAGCGGGGGGCCGCAAATACGCAGTATTTT. Residues: CASSRTERGAANTQYF. The chain joins TRBV6-2 or TRBV6-3 to TRBJ2-3; 9 bases are a match to TRBD2. Looked up from germline, CDR1 is MNHEY and CDR2 is SVGEGT. This CDR3 has 16 residues. Losses at the gene ends were 5 bases for V and 7 bases for J; bases not matched to a gene: 13.

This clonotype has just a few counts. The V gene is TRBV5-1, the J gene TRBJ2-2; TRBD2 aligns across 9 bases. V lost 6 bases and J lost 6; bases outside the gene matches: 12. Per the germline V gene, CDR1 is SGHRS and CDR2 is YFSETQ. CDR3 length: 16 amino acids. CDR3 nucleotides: TGCGCCAGCACCATCCCGGGAGCGGGAGGAGCCGGGGAGCTGTTTTTT. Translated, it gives CASTIPGAGGAGELFF.

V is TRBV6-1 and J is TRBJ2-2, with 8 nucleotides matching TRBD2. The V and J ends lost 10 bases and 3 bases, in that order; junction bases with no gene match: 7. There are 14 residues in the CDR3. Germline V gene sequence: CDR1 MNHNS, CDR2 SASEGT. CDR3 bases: TGTGCCATCCGGACTAGCCCTCACACCGGGGAGCTGTTTTTT. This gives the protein CAIRTSPHTGELFF.

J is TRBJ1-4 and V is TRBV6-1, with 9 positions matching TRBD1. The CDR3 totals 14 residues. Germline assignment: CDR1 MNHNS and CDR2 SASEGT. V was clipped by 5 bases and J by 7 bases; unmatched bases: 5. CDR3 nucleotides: TGTGCCAGCAGTCCTCCGACAGGGGGTGAAAAACTGTTTTTT. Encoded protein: CASSPPTGGEKLFF.

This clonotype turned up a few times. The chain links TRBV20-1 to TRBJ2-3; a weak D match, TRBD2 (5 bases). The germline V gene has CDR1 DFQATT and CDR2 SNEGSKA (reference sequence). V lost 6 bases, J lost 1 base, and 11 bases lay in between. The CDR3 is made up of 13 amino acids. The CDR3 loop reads CSARRRGTDTQYF. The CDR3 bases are TGCAGTGCCCGGCGGCGGGGCACAGATACGCAGTATTTT.

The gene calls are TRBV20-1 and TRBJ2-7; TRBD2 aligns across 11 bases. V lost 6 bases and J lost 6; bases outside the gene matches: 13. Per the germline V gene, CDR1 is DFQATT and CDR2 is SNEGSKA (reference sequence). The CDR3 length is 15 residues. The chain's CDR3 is CSAKISGRAMGEQYF. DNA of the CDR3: TGCAGTGCCAAAATTAGCGGGAGGGCGATGGGCGAGCAGTACTTC.

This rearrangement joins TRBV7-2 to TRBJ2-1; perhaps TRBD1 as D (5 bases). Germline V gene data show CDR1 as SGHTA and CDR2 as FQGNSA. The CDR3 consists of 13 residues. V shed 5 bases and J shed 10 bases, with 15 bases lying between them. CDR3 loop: CASSPGRAKEQFF. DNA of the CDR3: TGTGCCAGCAGCCCGGGCAGGGCGAAGGAGCAGTTCTTC.

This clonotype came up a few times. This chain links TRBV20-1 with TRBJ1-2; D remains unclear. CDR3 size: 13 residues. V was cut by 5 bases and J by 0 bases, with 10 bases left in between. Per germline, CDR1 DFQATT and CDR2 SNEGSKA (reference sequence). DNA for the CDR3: TGCAGTGCTCCAGCCCCAACTAACTATGGCTACACCTTC. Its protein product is CSAPAPTNYGYTF.

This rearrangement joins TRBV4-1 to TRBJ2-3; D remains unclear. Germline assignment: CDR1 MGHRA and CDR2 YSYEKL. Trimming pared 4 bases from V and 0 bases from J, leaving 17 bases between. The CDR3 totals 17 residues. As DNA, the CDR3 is TGCGCCAGCAGCCTCACCCAGTTAGGGCAAAGCACAGATACGCAGTATTTT. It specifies CASSLTQLGQSTDTQYF.

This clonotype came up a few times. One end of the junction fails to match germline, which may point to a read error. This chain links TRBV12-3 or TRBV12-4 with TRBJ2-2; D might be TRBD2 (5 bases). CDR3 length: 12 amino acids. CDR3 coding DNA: TGTGCCAGCAGTTATGATGGTGGGGAGCTGTCTTTT. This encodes CASSYDGGELSF.

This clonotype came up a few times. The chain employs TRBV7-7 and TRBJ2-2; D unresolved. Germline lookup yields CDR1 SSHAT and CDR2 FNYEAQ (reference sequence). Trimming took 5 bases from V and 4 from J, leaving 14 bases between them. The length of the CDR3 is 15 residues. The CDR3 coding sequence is TGTGCCAGCAGCGCGCGCGGTCGCGGCACCGGGGAGCTGTTTTTT. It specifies CASSARGRGTGELFF. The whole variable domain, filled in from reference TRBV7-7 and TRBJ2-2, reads GAGVSQSPRYKVTKRGQDVTLRCDPISSHATLYWYQQALGQGPEFLTYFNYEAQPDKSGLPSDRFSAERPEGSISTLTIQRTEQRDSAMYRCASSARGRGTGELFFGEGSRLTVL.